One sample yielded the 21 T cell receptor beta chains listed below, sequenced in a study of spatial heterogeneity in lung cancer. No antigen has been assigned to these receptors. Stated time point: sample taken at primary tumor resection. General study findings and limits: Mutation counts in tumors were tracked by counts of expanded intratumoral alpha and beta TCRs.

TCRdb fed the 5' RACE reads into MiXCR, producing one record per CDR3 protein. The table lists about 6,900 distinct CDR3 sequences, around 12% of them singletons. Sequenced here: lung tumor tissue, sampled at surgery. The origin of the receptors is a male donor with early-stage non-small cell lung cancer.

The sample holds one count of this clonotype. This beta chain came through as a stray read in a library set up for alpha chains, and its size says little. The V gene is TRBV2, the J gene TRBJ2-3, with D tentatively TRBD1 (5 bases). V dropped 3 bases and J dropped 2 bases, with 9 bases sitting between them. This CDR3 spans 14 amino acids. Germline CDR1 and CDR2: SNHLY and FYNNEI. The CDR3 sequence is CASSEQTVTDTQYF. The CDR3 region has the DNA TGTGCCAGCAGTGAGCAGACAGTCACAGATACGCAGTATTTT.

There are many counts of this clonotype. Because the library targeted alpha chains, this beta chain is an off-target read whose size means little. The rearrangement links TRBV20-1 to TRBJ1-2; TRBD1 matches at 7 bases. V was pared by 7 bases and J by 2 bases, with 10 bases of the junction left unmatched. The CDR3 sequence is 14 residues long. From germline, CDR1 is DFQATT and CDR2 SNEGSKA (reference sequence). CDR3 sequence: CSGEQGRANYGYTF. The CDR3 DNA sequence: TGCAGTGGTGAACAGGGGCGGGCGAACTATGGCTACACCTTC.

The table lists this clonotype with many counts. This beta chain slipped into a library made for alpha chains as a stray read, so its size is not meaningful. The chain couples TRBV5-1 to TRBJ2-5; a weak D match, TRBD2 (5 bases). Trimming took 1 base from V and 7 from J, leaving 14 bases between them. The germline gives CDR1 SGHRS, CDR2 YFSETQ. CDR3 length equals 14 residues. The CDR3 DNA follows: TGCGCCAGCAGCTTGAGGTTAAGCGAGGGGACCCAGTACTTC. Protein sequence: CASSLRLSEGTQYF. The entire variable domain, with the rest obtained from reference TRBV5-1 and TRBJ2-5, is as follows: KAGVTQTPRYLIKTRGQQVTLSCSPISGHRSVSWYQQTPGQGLQFLFEYFSETQRNKGNFPGRFSGRQFSNSRSEMNVSTLELGDSALYLCASSLRLSEGTQYFGPGTRLLVL.

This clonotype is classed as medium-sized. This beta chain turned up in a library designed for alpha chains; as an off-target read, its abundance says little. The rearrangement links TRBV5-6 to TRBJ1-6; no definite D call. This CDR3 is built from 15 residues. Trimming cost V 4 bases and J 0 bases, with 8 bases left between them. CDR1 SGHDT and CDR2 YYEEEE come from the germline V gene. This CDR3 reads CASSTRSSYNSPLHF. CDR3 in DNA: TGTGCCAGCAGCACCAGGAGCTCCTATAATTCACCCCTCCACTTT.

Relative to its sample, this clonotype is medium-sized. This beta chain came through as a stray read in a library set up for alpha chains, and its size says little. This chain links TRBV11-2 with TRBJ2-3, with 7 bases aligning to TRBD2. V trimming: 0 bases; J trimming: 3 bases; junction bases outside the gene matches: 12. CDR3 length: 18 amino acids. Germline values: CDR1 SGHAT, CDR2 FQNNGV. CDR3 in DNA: TGTGCCAGCAGCTTAGATCAAGGAGCGGGGAGGAATACAGATACGCAGTATTTT. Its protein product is CASSLDQGAGRNTDTQYF. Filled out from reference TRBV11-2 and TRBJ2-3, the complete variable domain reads EAGVAQSPRYKIIEKRQSVAFWCNPISGHATLYWYQQILGQGPKLLIQFQNNGVVDDSQLPKDRFSAERLKGVDSTLKIQPAKLEDSAVYLCASSLDQGAGRNTDTQYFGPGTRLTVL.

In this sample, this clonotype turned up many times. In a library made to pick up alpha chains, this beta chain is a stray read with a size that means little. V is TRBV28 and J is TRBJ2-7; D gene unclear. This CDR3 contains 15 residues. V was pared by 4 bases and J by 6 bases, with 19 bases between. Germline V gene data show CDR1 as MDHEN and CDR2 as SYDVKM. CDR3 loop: CASSSWNRAGGEQYF. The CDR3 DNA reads TGTGCCAGCAGTTCTTGGAACCGCGCAGGCGGCGAGCAGTACTTC.

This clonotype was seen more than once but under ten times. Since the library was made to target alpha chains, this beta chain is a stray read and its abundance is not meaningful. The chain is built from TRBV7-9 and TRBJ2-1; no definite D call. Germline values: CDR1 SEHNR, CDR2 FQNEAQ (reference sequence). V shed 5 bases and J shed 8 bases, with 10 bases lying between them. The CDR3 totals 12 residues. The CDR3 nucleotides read TGTGCCAGCAGCGAAATTAGCTATGAGCAGTTCTTC. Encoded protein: CASSEISYEQFF.

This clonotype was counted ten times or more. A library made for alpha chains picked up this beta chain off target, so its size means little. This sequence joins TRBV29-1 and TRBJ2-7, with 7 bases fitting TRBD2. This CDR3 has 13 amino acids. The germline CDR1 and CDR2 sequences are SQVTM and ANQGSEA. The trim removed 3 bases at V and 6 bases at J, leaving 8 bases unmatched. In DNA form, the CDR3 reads TGCAGCGTTGATTCCATGGGCGGGGGCGAGCAGTACTTC. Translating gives CSVDSMGGGEQYF.

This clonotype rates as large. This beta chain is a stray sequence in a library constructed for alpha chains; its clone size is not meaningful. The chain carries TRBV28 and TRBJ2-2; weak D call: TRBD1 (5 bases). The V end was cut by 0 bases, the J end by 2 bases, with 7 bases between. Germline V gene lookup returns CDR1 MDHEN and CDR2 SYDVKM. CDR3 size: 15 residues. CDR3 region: CASSLWQGNTGELFF. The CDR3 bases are TGTGCCAGCAGTTTATGGCAGGGTAACACCGGGGAGCTGTTTTTT.

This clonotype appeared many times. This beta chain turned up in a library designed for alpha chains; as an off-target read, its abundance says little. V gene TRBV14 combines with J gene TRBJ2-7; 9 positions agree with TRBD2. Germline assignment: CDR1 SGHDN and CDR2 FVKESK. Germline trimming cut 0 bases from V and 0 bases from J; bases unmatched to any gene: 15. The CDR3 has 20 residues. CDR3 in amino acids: CASSQDPSTSGYPSSYEQYF. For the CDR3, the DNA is TGTGCCAGCAGCCAAGATCCCTCGACTAGCGGCTACCCTAGCTCCTACGAGCAGTACTTC. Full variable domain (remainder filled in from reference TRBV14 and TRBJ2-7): EAGVTQFPSHSVIEKGQTVTLRCDPISGHDNLYWYRRVMGKEIKFLLHFVKESKQDESGMPNNRFLAERTGGTYSTLKVQPAELEDSGVYFCASSQDPSTSGYPSSYEQYFGPGTRLTVT.

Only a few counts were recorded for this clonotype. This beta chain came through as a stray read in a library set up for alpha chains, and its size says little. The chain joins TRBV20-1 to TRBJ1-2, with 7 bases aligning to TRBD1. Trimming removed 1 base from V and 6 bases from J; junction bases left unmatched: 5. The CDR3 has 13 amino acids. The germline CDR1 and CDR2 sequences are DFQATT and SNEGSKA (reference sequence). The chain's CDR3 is CSARGQGRDGYTF. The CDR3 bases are TGCAGTGCTAGAGGACAGGGACGAGATGGCTACACCTTC.

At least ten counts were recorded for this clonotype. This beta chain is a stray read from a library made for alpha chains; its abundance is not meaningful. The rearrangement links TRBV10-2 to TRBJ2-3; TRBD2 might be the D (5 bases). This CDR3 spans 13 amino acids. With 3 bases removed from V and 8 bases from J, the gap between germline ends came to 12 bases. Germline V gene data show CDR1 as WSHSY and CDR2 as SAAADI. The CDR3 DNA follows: TGCGCCAGCAGTGACGCGAGGGTAGCTACGCAGTATTTT. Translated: CASSDARVATQYF.

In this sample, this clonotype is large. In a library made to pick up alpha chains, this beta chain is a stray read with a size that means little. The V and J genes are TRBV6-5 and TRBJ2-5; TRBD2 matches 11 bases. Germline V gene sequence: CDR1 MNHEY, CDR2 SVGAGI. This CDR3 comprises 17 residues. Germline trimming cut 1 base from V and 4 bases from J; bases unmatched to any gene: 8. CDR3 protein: CASSYWVSGRGGETQYF. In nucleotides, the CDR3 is TGTGCCAGCAGTTACTGGGTTAGCGGGAGGGGAGGAGAGACCCAGTACTTC.

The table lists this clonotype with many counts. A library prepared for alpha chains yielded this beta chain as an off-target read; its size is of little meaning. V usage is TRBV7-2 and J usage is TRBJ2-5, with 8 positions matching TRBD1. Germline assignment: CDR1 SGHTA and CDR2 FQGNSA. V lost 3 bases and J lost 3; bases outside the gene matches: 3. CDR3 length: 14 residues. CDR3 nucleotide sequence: TGTGCCAGCAGCTTCAACAGGGGGAAAGAGACCCAGTACTTC. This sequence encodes CASSFNRGKETQYF.

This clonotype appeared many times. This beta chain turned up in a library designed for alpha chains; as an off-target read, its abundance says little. This CDR3 is CSATPGTGGDYGYTF. CDR3 sequence (DNA): TGCAGTGCTACCCCCGGGACAGGGGGGGACTATGGCTACACCTTC. The rearrangement links TRBV20-1 to TRBJ1-2; 11 bases fit TRBD1. V lost 4 bases, J lost 3 bases, and 7 bases stayed unmatched. Germline assignment: CDR1 DFQATT and CDR2 SNEGSKA (reference sequence). This CDR3 contains 15 residues.

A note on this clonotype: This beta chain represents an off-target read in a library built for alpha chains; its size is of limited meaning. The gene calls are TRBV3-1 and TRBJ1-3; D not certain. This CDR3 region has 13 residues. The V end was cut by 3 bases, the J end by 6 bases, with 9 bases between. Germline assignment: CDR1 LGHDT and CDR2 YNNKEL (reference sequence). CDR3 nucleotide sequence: TGTGCCAGCAGCCATCCCCGAAAAAACACCATATATTTT. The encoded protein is CASSHPRKNTIYF.

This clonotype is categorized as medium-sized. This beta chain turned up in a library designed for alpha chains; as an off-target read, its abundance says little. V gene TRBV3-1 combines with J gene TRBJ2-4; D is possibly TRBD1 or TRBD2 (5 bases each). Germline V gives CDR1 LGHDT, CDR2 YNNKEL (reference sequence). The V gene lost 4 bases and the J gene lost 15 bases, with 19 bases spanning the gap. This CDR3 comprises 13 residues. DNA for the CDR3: TGTGCCAGCAGCCCGACCGGGACCCACCCAAGGTACTTC. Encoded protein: CASSPTGTHPRYF.

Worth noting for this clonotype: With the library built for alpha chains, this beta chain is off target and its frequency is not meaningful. CDR3 sequence: CASSFLADTQYF. The CDR3, as DNA: TGTGCCAGCAGCTTTCTAGCAGATACGCAGTATTTT. V and J are TRBV7-2 and TRBJ2-3; D call uncertain. Trimming took 3 bases from V and 4 from J, leaving 5 bases between them. Germline CDR1 and CDR2: SGHTA and FQGNSA. This CDR3 has 12 amino acids.

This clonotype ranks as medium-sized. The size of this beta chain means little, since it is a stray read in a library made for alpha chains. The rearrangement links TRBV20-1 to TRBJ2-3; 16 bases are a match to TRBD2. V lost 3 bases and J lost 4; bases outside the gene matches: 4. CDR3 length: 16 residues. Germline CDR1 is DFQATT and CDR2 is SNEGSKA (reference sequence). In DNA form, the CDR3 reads TGCAGTGCTAGCCTGGGACTAGCGGGAGGGGCAGATACGCAGTATTTT. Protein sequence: CSASLGLAGGADTQYF.

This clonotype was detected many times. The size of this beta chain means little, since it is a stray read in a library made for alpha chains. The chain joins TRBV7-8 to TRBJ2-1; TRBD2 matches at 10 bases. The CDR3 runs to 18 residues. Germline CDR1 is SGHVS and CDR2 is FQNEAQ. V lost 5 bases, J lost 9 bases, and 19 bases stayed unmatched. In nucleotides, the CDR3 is TGTGCCAGCAGCCCTTACCGGATACTAGCGGGATTATCAAGTGAGCAGTTCTTC. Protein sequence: CASSPYRILAGLSSEQFF.

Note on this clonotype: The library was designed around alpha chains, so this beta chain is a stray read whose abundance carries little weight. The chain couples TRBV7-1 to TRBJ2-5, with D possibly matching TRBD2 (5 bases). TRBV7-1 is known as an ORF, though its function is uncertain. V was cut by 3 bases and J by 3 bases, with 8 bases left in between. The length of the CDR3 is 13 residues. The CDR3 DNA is TGTGCCAGCAGCTCGGGAGTCGAAGAGACCCAGTACTTC. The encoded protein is CASSSGVEETQYF.